The next 25 T cell receptor beta chains were all read from a single sample in a study of identifying expanded T cells in peripheral blood. The protocol was immunoSEQ multiplex PCR, while the TCRdb copy is restricted to in-frame clones and leaves out a portion. Here the sample spans about 100,000 clones, 80% to 90% being singletons. The sample consisted of blood. The receptor set was obtained from a person aged 18 to 70 in good health.

This clone occurred once. Other DNA sequences of this sample code for an identical CDR3. V usage is TRBV18 and J usage is TRBJ1-1; no definite D call. CDR1 and CDR2 from the germline V gene are KGHSH and LQKENI. The CDR3 loop spans 13 amino acids. Trimming pared 0 bases from V and 3 bases from J, leaving 5 bases between. The CDR3 spells CASSPPGDTEAFF. In DNA, the CDR3 is TGTGCCAGCTCACCACCGGGAGACACTGAAGCTTTCTTT. Based on the CDR3 plus reference TRBV18 and TRBJ1-1, the full variable domain is NAGVMQNPRHLVRRRGQEARLRCSPMKGHSHVYWYRQLPEEGLKFMVYLQKENIIDESGMPKERFSAEFPKEGPSILRIQQVVRGDSAAYFCASSPPGDTEAFFGQGTRLTVV.

V is TRBV5-1 and J is TRBJ2-2, with TRBD1 matching 7 bases. Trimming at V came to 0 bases and at J to 2 bases, leaving 1 base not matched to a gene. Germline values: CDR1 SGHRS, CDR2 YFSETQ. The CDR3 is 15 residues long. The CDR3 here is CASSLAGGNTGELFF. CDR3 DNA: TGCGCCAGCAGCTTGGCAGGGGGTAACACCGGGGAGCTGTTTTTT.

The rearrangement uses TRBV10-3 and TRBJ2-3; D gene uncertain. Germline loops: CDR1 ENHRY, CDR2 SYGVKD. This CDR3 has 12 amino acids. Trimming shortened V by 10 bases and J by 0 bases, and 8 bases separated the two germline ends. Written as DNA, the CDR3 is TGTGCCACGGCAGAGAGCACAGATACGCAGTATTTT. This codes for CATAESTDTQYF.

Only one count was recorded for this clone. This chain connects TRBV29-1 to TRBJ2-1; D remains ambiguous. Germline lookup yields CDR1 SQVTM and CDR2 ANQGSEA. CDR3 length equals 12 residues. V dropped 4 bases and J dropped 6 bases, with 10 bases sitting between them. The DNA of the CDR3 is TGCAGCGTTGGTGTAGCTGCCAATGAGCAGTTCTTC. Its translation is CSVGVAANEQFF.

The rearrangement uses TRBV7-6 and TRBJ2-7; 9 nucleotides match TRBD1. Germline V gene sequence: CDR1 SGHVS, CDR2 FNYEAQ. V was pared by 0 bases and J by 1 base, with 1 base of the junction left unmatched. The CDR3 has 15 residues. CDR3 sequence (DNA): TGTGCCAGCAGCTTAGCCGGGACAGGGTCCTACGAGCAGTACTTC. Translation gives CASSLAGTGSYEQYF.

This rearrangement joins TRBV9 to TRBJ1-2; a possible D gene is TRBD1 (5 bases). Germline CDR1 reads SGDLS; CDR2 reads YYNGEE. The germline V and J ends were trimmed by 1 base and 7 bases, with 17 bases remaining between them. This CDR3 comprises 15 residues. The CDR3, as DNA: TGTGCCAGCAGCGTATCTACAGGAGATGGAAGTGGCTACACCTTC. Amino acid sequence: CASSVSTGDGSGYTF.

In nucleotides, the CDR3 is TGTGCCAGCAGCTTATTCAGCTCCTACGAGCAGTACTTC. This codes for CASSLFSSYEQYF. The rearrangement joins TRBV11-1 to TRBJ2-7; no reliable D call. The CDR3 sequence is 13 residues long. Looked up from germline, CDR1 is SGHAT and CDR2 is FQDESV (reference sequence). V lost 2 bases, J lost 0 bases, and 5 bases lay in between.

The chain couples TRBV28 to TRBJ2-2; D unresolved. Per the germline V gene, CDR1 is MDHEN and CDR2 is SYDVKM. The CDR3 length is 13 residues. V lost 5 bases, J lost 4 bases, and 8 bases lay in between. This CDR3 is CASSPRFTGELFF. CDR3 nucleotides: TGTGCCAGCAGTCCTAGGTTCACCGGGGAGCTGTTTTTT.

CDR3 DNA sequence: TGTGCCAGCAGCTTAGGGGGGCTTGGGGCCAACGTCCTGACTTTC. It codes for CASSLGGLGANVLTF. The chain recombines TRBV5-4 with TRBJ2-6; either TRBD1 or TRBD2 may supply D (6 bases each). CDR1 and CDR2 (germline): SGHNT, YYREEE (reference sequence). The CDR3 has 15 amino acids. The germline V and J ends were trimmed by 2 bases and 3 bases, with 9 bases remaining between them.

The V and J genes are TRBV27 and TRBJ1-6; D perhaps matches TRBD1 (5 bases). CDR3 size: 16 residues. Germline assignment: CDR1 MNHEY and CDR2 SMNVEV (reference sequence). V dropped 5 bases and J dropped 7 bases, with 18 bases sitting between them. CDR3 in DNA: TGTGCCAGCAGTCCTCTTTGGGCAGGGATGAATTCACCCCTCCACTTT. Translated: CASSPLWAGMNSPLHF.

The chain is built from TRBV5-1 and TRBJ2-5; D might be TRBD1 (6 bases). Germline V gene lookup returns CDR1 SGHRS and CDR2 YFSETQ. The V gene lost 1 base and the J gene lost 5 bases, with 12 bases spanning the gap. The CDR3 length is 14 residues. CDR3 bases: TGCGCCAGCAGCTTGTCAGGGGCCGTGGAGACCCAGTACTTC. Its translation is CASSLSGAVETQYF.

To note about this clone: The same CDR3 can be traced to other DNA sequences in this sample. This chain connects TRBV6-5 to TRBJ1-5; D is unclear. Trimming took 9 bases from V and 0 from J, leaving 9 bases between them. The CDR3 sequence is 13 residues long. Looked up from germline, CDR1 is MNHEY and CDR2 is SVGAGI. CDR3 sequence reads: CASRSYSNQPQHF. The DNA of the CDR3 is TGTGCCAGTCGAAGCTATAGCAATCAGCCCCAGCATTTT.

The rearrangement uses TRBV7-9 and TRBJ1-2, with D perhaps TRBD1 (6 bases). The V gene lost 5 bases and the J gene lost 1 base, with 17 bases spanning the gap. This CDR3 is 16 amino acids long. The germline gives CDR1 SEHNR, CDR2 FQNEAQ (reference sequence). CDR3 sequence reads: CASSEGLDSVNYGYTF. The CDR3 region has the DNA TGTGCCAGCAGCGAAGGCCTGGACAGCGTTAACTATGGCTACACCTTC. The full variable domain, in which reference TRBV7-9 and TRBJ1-2 provide the parts outside the CDR3, is DTGVSQNPRHKITKRGQNVTFRCDPISEHNRLYWYRQTLGQGPEFLTYFQNEAQLEKSRLLSDRFSAERPKGSFSTLEIQRTEQGDSAMYLCASSEGLDSVNYGYTFGSGTRLTVV.

The CDR3 DNA reads as TGTGCCAGCAGTGACAACAGAAACACTGAAGCTTTCTTT. It codes for CASSDNRNTEAFF. This rearrangement joins TRBV2 to TRBJ1-1; D remains ambiguous. Germline loops: CDR1 SNHLY, CDR2 FYNNEI. The CDR3 sequence is 13 residues long. V lost 3 bases and J lost 2, with 7 bases in between. Complete variable domain (other parts from reference TRBV2 and TRBJ1-1): EPEVTQTPSHQVTQMGQEVILRCVPISNHLYFYWYRQILGQKVEFLVSFYNNEISEKSEIFDDQFSVERPDGSNFTLKIRSTKLEDSAMYFCASSDNRNTEAFFGQGTRLTVV.

V usage is TRBV5-1 and J usage is TRBJ2-1; no reliable D call. This CDR3 has 16 amino acids. V lost 0 bases and J lost 0, with 10 bases in between. From germline, CDR1 is SGHRS and CDR2 YFSETQ. For the CDR3, the DNA is TGCGCCAGCAGCTTGGCATGGCGGAGCTCCTACAATGAGCAGTTCTTC. This codes for CASSLAWRSSYNEQFF.

The sample holds a few counts of this clone. The gene calls are TRBV7-3 and TRBJ1-6; no reliable D call. V dropped 0 bases and J dropped 9 bases, with 9 bases sitting between them. The CDR3 spans 14 residues. Germline values: CDR1 SGHTA, CDR2 FQGTGA. The CDR3 region has the DNA TGTGCCAGCAGCTTAACAGGGTCTGGTTCACCCCTCCACTTT. It is translated as CASSLTGSGSPLHF.

The chain recombines TRBV5-1 with TRBJ1-2; D gene ambiguous. Germline V gene sequence: CDR1 SGHRS, CDR2 YFSETQ. The CDR3 runs 16 residues. The V and J ends lost 0 bases and 0 bases respectively, with 12 bases between them. The CDR3 bases are TGCGCCAGCAGCTTGGGACGGTCGAACGCTAACTATGGCTACACCTTC. As protein: CASSLGRSNANYGYTF.

The table lists this clone with a few counts. The chain has TRBV18 and TRBJ1-1; 9 bases agree with TRBD1. CDR1 and CDR2 from the germline V gene are KGHSH and LQKENI. V was pared by 3 bases and J by 7 bases, with 18 bases of the junction left unmatched. This CDR3 comprises 18 residues. CDR3 DNA sequence: TGTGCCAGCTCACCTAACCCGACAGGGGGATCGAGTAGAAATGAAGCTTTCTTT. It specifies CASSPNPTGGSSRNEAFF.

This chain connects TRBV6-6 to TRBJ1-5; 8 bases are a match to TRBD1. The CDR3 has 14 residues. The V gene's germline CDR1 is MNHNY and CDR2 SVGAGI (reference sequence). V lost 5 bases, J lost 7 bases, and 7 bases stayed unmatched. CDR3 bases: TGTGCCAGCAGTGGGTCAGGGGGCAGACAGCCCCAGCATTTT. Translated: CASSGSGGRQPQHF.

The rearrangement links TRBV6-1 to TRBJ1-1; D call uncertain. There are 14 residues in the CDR3. V was trimmed by 4 bases and J by 3 bases, leaving 12 bases between them. CDR1 is MNHNS, CDR2 SASEGT, per germline. CDR3 sequence: CASSGLEGDTEAFF. CDR3 nucleotides: TGTGCCAGCAGTGGATTGGAGGGCGACACTGAAGCTTTCTTT.

This chain connects TRBV6-5 to TRBJ1-1; 7 bases are a match to TRBD1. With 4 bases clipped from V and 8 bases from J, the junction kept 7 bases outside the gene matches. The CDR3 extends over 13 amino acids. In germline, CDR1 is MNHEY, CDR2 SVGAGI. DNA of the CDR3: TGTGCCAGCAGTTCGACAGGGAGGAAAGAAGCTTTCTTT. The encoded protein is CASSSTGRKEAFF.

The genes are TRBV30 and TRBJ1-1, with D possibly matching TRBD1 (5 bases). This CDR3 spans 14 amino acids. Trimming removed 0 bases from V and 2 bases from J, with 10 bases in between. CDR1 and CDR2 from the germline V gene are GTSNPN and SVGIG (reference sequence). The CDR3 loop reads CAWSVTDTNTEAFF. In DNA, the CDR3 is TGTGCCTGGAGTGTGACGGACACAAACACTGAAGCTTTCTTT.

The J gene is TRBJ1-4, the V gene TRBV4-1; possible D gene TRBD1, 5 bases. The CDR3 covers 15 residues. Germline-derived CDR1 and CDR2 are MGHRA and YSYEKL. The V and J ends lost 1 base and 4 bases respectively, with 10 bases between them. The CDR3 nucleotides read TGCGCCAGCAGCCAAGGTTATGGGGGTAATGAAAAACTGTTTTTT. It encodes CASSQGYGGNEKLFF.

This clone has more than one count but fewer than ten. The chain has TRBV9 and TRBJ1-5; 7 nucleotides agree with TRBD1. Trimming took 4 bases from V and 3 from J; bases not matched to a gene: 4. Germline values: CDR1 SGDLS, CDR2 YYNGEE. The CDR3 totals 14 residues. CDR3 sequence (DNA): TGTGCCAGCAGCTCGGGACAGCCCAATCAGCCCCAGCATTTT. This encodes CASSSGQPNQPQHF. Full variable domain (rest looked up from reference TRBV9 and TRBJ1-5): DSGVTQTPKHLITATGQRVTLRCSPRSGDLSVYWYQQSLDQGLQFLIQYYNGEERAKGNILERFSAQQFPDLHSELNLSSLELGDSALYFCASSSGQPNQPQHFGDGTRLSIL.

This chain uses TRBV27 with TRBJ2-7; TRBD2 aligns across 12 bases. The CDR3 sequence is 15 residues long. Germline CDR1 reads MNHEY; CDR2 reads SMNVEV (reference sequence). V shed 6 bases and J 3 bases; nucleotides not matched to a gene: 6. The CDR3 sequence: CASSYTSGRYYEQYF. CDR3 nucleotide sequence: TGTGCCAGCAGCTATACTAGCGGGAGGTACTACGAGCAGTACTTC.